This T cell receptor beta chain was sequenced for a study of Tregs in tolerant kidney transplant recipients. With respect to this clone: Its antigen remains unknown.

The CDR3 runs to 13 residues. Germline V gene sequence: CDR1 KGHSH, CDR2 LQKENI. Between the trimmed V and J ends, which lost 3 bases and 6 bases, there was a span of 12 bases. The repertoire was sequenced with immunoSEQ multiplex PCR; TCRdb's copy has only in-frame clones and lacks some. The data show 35,000 to 50,000 clones, 95% seen once. This receptor was taken from a human donor in good health. Specimen: Tregs from blood cultured with allogeneic cells. The gene calls are TRBV18 and TRBJ2-7, with D possibly being TRBD1 (5 bases). CDR3 loop: CASSPRQGGEQYF. CDR3 bases: TGTGCCAGCTCACCTCGCCAGGGTGGCGAGCAGTACTTC.